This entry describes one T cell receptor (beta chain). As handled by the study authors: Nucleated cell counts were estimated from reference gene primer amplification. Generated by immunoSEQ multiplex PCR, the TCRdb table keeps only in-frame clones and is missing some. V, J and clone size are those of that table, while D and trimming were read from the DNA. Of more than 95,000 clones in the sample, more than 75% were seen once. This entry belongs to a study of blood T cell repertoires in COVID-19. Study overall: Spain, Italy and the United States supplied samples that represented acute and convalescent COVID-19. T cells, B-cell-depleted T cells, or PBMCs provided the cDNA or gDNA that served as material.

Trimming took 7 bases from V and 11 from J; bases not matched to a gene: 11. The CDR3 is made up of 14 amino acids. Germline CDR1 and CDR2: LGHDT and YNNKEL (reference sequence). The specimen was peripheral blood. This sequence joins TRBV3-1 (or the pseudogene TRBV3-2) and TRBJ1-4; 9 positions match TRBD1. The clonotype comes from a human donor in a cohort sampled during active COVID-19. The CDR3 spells CASTTGTGREKLFF. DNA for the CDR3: TGTGCCAGCACGACCGGGACAGGGAGGGAGAAACTGTTTTTT.